The 5 T cell receptor beta chains below come from one sample, sequenced in a study of graft-versus-host responses after intestinal transplantation. Some clones are missing from TCRdb's copy, which holds only in-frame ones; the method was immunoSEQ multiplex PCR. The table shows more than 100,000 clones, with 90% to 95% occurring only once. Their antigens are not known. This specimen consisted of unstimulated CD8+ T cells sorted from spleen or lymph node cells, obtained before intestinal transplant. All receptors come from a human donor who received an intestinal transplant.

The rearrangement links TRBV7-9 to TRBJ2-5, with 7 bases identical to TRBD1. Unmatched junction bases numbered 11, after V lost 5 bases and J lost 2 bases. This CDR3 region has 16 residues. Per germline, CDR1 SEHNR and CDR2 FQNEAQ (reference sequence). The CDR3 sequence is CASSPPRDSFQETQYF. The CDR3 region has the DNA TGTGCCAGCAGCCCCCCCCGGGACAGCTTTCAAGAGACCCAGTACTTC.

The chain combines TRBV15 with TRBJ1-1, with D maybe TRBD1 (5 bases). Per germline, CDR1 LNHNV and CDR2 YYDKDF (reference sequence). V was cut by 0 bases and J by 5 bases, with 13 bases left in between. The length of the CDR3 is 15 residues. The chain's CDR3 is CATSREGIGATEAFF. The CDR3, as DNA: TGTGCCACCAGCAGAGAAGGTATAGGGGCAACTGAAGCTTTCTTT.

V usage is TRBV27 and J usage is TRBJ2-4; the D is unclear. Trimming shortened V by 0 bases and J by 5 bases, and 11 bases separated the two germline ends. This CDR3 comprises 15 residues. Per the germline V gene, CDR1 is MNHEY and CDR2 is SMNVEV (reference sequence). The chain's CDR3 is CASSLSIGLQNIQYF. The CDR3 DNA reads as TGTGCCAGCAGTTTATCGATAGGGCTGCAAAACATTCAGTACTTC.

V usage is TRBV6-5 and J usage is TRBJ2-7; 16 positions agree with TRBD2. The V and J ends lost 4 bases and 4 bases, in that order; junction bases with no gene match: 1. Looked up from germline, CDR1 is MNHEY and CDR2 is SVGAGI. This CDR3 has 15 amino acids. CDR3 nucleotide sequence: TGTGCCAGCAGTTTGGGACTAGCGGGAGGGTACGAGCAGTACTTC. Its protein is CASSLGLAGGYEQYF.

The V and J genes are TRBV5-5 and TRBJ1-6, with D tentatively TRBD1 (5 bases). Trimming left V 7 bases short and J 6 bases short, with 17 bases between. Germline V gene sequence: CDR1 SGHKS, CDR2 YYEKEE (reference sequence). This CDR3 contains 15 residues. DNA for the CDR3: TGTGCCAGCGCCCCCGATGGACATCCTAATTCACCCCTCCACTTT. It yields the protein CASAPDGHPNSPLHF.